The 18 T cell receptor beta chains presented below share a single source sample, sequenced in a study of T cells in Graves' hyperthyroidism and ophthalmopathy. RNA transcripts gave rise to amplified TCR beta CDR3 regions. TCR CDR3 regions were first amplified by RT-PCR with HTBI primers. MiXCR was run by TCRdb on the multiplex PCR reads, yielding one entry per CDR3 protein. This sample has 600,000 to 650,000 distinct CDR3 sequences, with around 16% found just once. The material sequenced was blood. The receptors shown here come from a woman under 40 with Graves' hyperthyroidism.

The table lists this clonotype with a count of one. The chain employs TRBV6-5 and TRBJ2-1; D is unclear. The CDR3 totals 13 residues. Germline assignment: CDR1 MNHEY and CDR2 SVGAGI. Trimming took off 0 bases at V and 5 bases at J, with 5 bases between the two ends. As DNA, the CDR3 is TGTGCCAGCAGTTACTCGACGGACAATGAGCAGTTCTTC. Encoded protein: CASSYSTDNEQFF.

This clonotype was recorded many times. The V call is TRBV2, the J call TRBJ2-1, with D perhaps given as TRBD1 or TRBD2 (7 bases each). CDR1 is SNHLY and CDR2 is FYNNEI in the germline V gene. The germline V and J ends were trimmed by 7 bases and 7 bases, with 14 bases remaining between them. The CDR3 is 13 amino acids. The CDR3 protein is CASTGGAGNEQFF. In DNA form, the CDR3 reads TGTGCCAGCACAGGGGGAGCGGGGAATGAGCAGTTCTTC.

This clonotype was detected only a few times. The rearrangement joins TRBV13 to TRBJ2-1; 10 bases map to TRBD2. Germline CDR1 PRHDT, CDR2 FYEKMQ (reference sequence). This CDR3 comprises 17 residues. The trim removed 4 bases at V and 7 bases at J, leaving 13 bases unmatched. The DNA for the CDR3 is TGTGCCAGCAGCTACTACCCGAGCGGGAGGGCGGATAATGAGCAGTTCTTC. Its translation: CASSYYPSGRADNEQFF.

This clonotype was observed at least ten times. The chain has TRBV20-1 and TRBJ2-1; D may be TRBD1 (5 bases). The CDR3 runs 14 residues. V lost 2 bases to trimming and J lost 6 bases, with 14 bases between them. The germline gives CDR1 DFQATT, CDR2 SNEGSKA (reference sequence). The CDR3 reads CSARRTVGANEQFF. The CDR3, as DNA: TGCAGTGCTAGACGTACGGTAGGGGCCAATGAGCAGTTCTTC.

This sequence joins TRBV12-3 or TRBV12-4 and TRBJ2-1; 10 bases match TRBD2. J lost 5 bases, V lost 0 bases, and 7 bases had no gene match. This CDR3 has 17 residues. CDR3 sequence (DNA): TGTGCCAGCAGTTTAGCCTGGGGGACTAGCGTAAACAATGAGCAGTTCTTC. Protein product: CASSLAWGTSVNNEQFF.

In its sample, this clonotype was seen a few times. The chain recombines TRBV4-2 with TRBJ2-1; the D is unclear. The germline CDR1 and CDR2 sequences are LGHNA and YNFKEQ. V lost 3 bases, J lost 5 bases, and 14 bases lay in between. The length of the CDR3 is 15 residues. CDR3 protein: CASSQESWVNNEQFF. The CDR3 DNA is TGTGCCAGCAGCCAGGAGTCCTGGGTGAACAATGAGCAGTTCTTC.

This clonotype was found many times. DNA for the CDR3: TGTGCCAGCAGCTTAGGGGGGACTAGCGGGGAGCAGTACTTC. It is translated as CASSLGGTSGEQYF. This chain links TRBV7-2 with TRBJ2-7; 12 bases align to TRBD2. The CDR3 runs to 14 residues. The V gene end was trimmed by 1 base and the J gene end by 7 bases; junction bases not matched to a gene: 2. CDR1 is SGHTA, CDR2 FQGNSA, per germline.

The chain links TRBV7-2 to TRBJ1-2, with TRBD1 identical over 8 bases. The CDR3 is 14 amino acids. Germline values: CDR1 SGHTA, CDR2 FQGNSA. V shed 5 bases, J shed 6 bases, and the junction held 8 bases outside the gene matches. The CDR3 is CASSQATGVNGYTF. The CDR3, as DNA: TGTGCCAGCAGCCAAGCGACAGGGGTCAATGGCTACACCTTC.

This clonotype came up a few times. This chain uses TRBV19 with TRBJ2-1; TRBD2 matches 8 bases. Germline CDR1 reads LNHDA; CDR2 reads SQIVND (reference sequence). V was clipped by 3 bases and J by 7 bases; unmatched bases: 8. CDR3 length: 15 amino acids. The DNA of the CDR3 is TGTGCCAGTAGTATCTTACTAGCGGTAATTAATGAGCAGTTCTTC. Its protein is CASSILLAVINEQFF.

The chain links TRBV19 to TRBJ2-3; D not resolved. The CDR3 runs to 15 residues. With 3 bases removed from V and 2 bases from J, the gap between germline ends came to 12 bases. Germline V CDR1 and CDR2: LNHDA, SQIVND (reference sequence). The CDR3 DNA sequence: TGTGCCAGTAGTATGTGGGCGTCTGTCACAGATACGCAGTATTTT. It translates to CASSMWASVTDTQYF.

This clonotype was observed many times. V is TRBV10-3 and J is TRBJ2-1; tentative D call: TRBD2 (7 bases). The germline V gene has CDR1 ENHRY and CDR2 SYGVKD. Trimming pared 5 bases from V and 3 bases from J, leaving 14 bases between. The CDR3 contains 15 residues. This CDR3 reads CAISRGAGDYNEQFF. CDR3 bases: TGTGCCATCAGTCGGGGGGCCGGTGACTACAATGAGCAGTTCTTC.

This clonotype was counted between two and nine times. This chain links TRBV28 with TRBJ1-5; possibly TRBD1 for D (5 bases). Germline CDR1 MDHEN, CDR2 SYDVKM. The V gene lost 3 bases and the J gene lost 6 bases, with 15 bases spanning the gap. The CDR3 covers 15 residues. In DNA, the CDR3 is TGTGCCAGCAGTTTCCTTACTAGGACACTTCAGCCCCAGCATTTT. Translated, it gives CASSFLTRTLQPQHF.

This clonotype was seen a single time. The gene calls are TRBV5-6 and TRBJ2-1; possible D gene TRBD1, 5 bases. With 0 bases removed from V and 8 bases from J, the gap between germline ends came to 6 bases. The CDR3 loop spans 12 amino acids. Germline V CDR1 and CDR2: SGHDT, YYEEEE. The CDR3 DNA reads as TGTGCCAGCAGCTTGGACAGGTATGAGCAGTTCTTC. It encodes CASSLDRYEQFF.

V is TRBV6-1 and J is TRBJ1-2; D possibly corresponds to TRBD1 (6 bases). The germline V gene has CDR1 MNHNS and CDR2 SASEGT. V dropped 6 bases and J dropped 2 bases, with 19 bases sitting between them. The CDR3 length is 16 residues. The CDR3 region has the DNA TGTGCCAGCAGAAGTGCCCAGGACAGCCGGAACTATGGCTACACCTTC. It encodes CASRSAQDSRNYGYTF.

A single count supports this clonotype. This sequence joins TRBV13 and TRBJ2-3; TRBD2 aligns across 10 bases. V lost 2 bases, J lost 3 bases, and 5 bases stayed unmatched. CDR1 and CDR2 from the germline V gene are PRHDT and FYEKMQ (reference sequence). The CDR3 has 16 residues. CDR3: CASSLRGSGRTDTQYF. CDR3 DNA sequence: TGTGCCAGCAGCTTACGGGGTAGCGGGAGGACAGATACGCAGTATTTT.

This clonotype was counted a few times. In nucleotides, the CDR3 is TGTGCCAGCAGCTGGAGGACTAGCGGAGACGAGCAGTACTTC. It yields the protein CASSWRTSGDEQYF. The chain uses TRBV7-8 and TRBJ2-7; TRBD2 aligns across 10 bases. V shed 4 bases and J 5 bases; nucleotides not matched to a gene: 5. The CDR3 length is 14 residues. The V gene's germline CDR1 is SGHVS and CDR2 FQNEAQ.

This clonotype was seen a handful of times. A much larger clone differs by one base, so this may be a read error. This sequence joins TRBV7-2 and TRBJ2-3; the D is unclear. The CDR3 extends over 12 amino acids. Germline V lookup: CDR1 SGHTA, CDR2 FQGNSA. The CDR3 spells CANSFGSDTQYF. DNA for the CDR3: TGTGCCAACAGCTTCGGCTCAGATACGCAGTATTTT.

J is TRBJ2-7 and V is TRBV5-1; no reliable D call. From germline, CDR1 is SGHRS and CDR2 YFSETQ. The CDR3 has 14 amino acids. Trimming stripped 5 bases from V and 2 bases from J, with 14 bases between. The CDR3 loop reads CASRITLTTYEQYF. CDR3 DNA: TGCGCCAGCAGAATTACTCTCACTACCTACGAGCAGTACTTC.